A single sample is the source of the 32 T cell receptor beta chains below, sequenced in a study of blood T cell repertoires in COVID-19. Libraries were prepared by immunoSEQ multiplex PCR; TCRdb keeps only in-frame clonotypes and omits some of them. Found here are roughly 15,000 clones, around four fifths of them singletons; the top ten hold roughly a fifth. Sample: peripheral blood. All receptors come from an elderly man with active COVID-19.

The V call is TRBV10-3, the J call TRBJ2-1, with 10 bases that match TRBD2. V was pared by 7 bases and J by 8 bases, with 11 bases of the junction left unmatched. CDR3 length equals 15 residues. Looked up from germline, CDR1 is ENHRY and CDR2 is SYGVKD. The CDR3 DNA reads TGTGCCATCACTAAAGCGGGAGGGCCTAAAGATGAGCAGTTCTTC. Translating it yields CAITKAGGPKDEQFF.

The chain couples TRBV5-1 to TRBJ2-3, with 14 positions matching TRBD2. Trimming cost V 5 bases and J 3 bases; bases outside gene matches: 5. The CDR3 covers 16 residues. Per germline, CDR1 SGHRS and CDR2 YFSETQ. CDR3 DNA: TGCGCCAGCAGGCGACTAGCGGGAGGGGGAACAGATACGCAGTATTTT. This sequence encodes CASRRLAGGGTDTQYF. The full variable domain, with the rest looked up from reference TRBV5-1 and TRBJ2-3, is KAGVTQTPRYLIKTRGQQVTLSCSPISGHRSVSWYQQTPGQGLQFLFEYFSETQRNKGNFPGRFSGRQFSNSRSEMNVSTLELGDSALYLCASRRLAGGGTDTQYFGPGTRLTVL.

This chain connects TRBV30 to TRBJ1-5, with a weak D call TRBD1 (6 bases). The CDR3 totals 14 residues. Trimming removed 0 bases at V and 3 bases at J, with 9 bases between. From germline, CDR1 is GTSNPN and CDR2 SVGIG (reference sequence). CDR3 in amino acids: CAWSVGGTNQPQHF. CDR3 DNA: TGTGCCTGGAGTGTAGGGGGTACCAATCAGCCCCAGCATTTT.

This clone appeared a single time. This chain connects TRBV5-1 to TRBJ2-3; weak D call: TRBD2 (6 bases). With 4 bases removed from V and 4 bases from J, the gap between germline ends came to 13 bases. Germline assignment: CDR1 SGHRS and CDR2 YFSETQ. The CDR3 loop spans 14 amino acids. The CDR3 region has the DNA TGCGCCAGCAGCCGCGGGACGGGGTCAGATACGCAGTATTTT. Its protein is CASSRGTGSDTQYF.

V gene TRBV29-1 combines with J gene TRBJ1-1; tentative D call: TRBD1 (6 bases). CDR1 and CDR2 from the germline V gene are SQVTM and ANQGSEA. The CDR3 has 12 residues. The V end was cut by 4 bases, the J end by 10 bases, with 16 bases between. CDR3 region: CSVAQGSGGAFF. Written as DNA, the CDR3 is TGCAGCGTTGCTCAGGGGAGTGGGGGAGCTTTCTTT.

As DNA, the CDR3 is TGTGCCTGGAGTGGCCTAGCGGGAGCGATGATTGAGCAGTTCTTC. Translation gives CAWSGLAGAMIEQFF. The V call is TRBV30, the J call TRBJ2-1, with 10 bases matching TRBD2. This CDR3 has 15 amino acids. The J segment lost 9 bases and the V segment lost 1 base, leaving 9 bases of the junction unmatched. From germline, CDR1 is GTSNPN and CDR2 SVGIG (reference sequence). The entire variable domain, with the rest obtained from reference TRBV30 and TRBJ2-1, is as follows: SQTIHQWPATLVQPVGSPLSLECTVEGTSNPNLYWYRQAAGRGLQLLFYSVGIGQISSEVPQNLSASRPQDRQFILSSKKLLLSDSGFYLCAWSGLAGAMIEQFFGPGTRLTVL.

This chain joins TRBV2 and TRBJ1-5, with D possibly matching TRBD1 (5 bases). CDR1 is SNHLY and CDR2 is FYNNEI in the germline V gene. This CDR3 has 13 amino acids. V was trimmed by 7 bases and J by 7 bases, leaving 14 bases between them. The CDR3 spells CASTETQGQPQHF. CDR3 coding DNA: TGTGCCAGCACCGAAACGCAGGGCCAGCCCCAGCATTTT. Supplemented by reference TRBV2 and TRBJ1-5, the full variable domain reads EPEVTQTPSHQVTQMGQEVILRCVPISNHLYFYWYRQILGQKVEFLVSFYNNEISEKSEIFDDQFSVERPDGSNFTLKIRSTKLEDSAMYFCASTETQGQPQHFGDGTRLSIL.

The count of this clone is one. J is TRBJ2-1 and V is TRBV28, with D possibly TRBD2 on 6 matching bases. Germline V lookup: CDR1 MDHEN, CDR2 SYDVKM. This CDR3 has 17 residues. Trimming removed 4 bases from V and 0 bases from J, with 16 bases in between. The CDR3: CASSSSAGPRSYNEQFF. The CDR3 DNA follows: TGTGCCAGCAGTTCGTCGGCGGGACCACGCTCCTACAATGAGCAGTTCTTC.

The chain recombines TRBV12-5 with TRBJ1-3; 7 nucleotides agree with TRBD1. V dropped 0 bases and J dropped 4; count of bases not matched to a gene: 9. There are 17 residues in the CDR3. Germline loops: CDR1 LGHNT, CDR2 FRNRAP. The CDR3 DNA reads as TGTGCTAGTGGTTTGGTAACAGGGGTGCTTAGAGGAAACACCATATATTTT. It codes for CASGLVTGVLRGNTIYF.

This clone has more than one count but fewer than ten. V gene TRBV4-1 combines with J gene TRBJ2-7, with a weak D call TRBD1 (6 bases). This CDR3 contains 13 residues. Per germline, CDR1 MGHRA and CDR2 YSYEKL. The V gene lost 1 base and the J gene lost 4 bases, with 8 bases spanning the gap. The CDR3 coding sequence is TGCGCCAGCAGCCAAGCCAGGGGTTACGAGCAGTACTTC. It yields the protein CASSQARGYEQYF.

In nucleotides, the CDR3 is TGCGCCAGCAGCCTTGCAGGGGCCCCCTACGAGCAGTACTTC. This encodes CASSLAGAPYEQYF. The chain couples TRBV5-1 to TRBJ2-7; D is perhaps TRBD1 (6 bases). Germline CDR1 and CDR2: SGHRS and YFSETQ. Trimming removed 4 bases at V and 2 bases at J, with 13 bases between. This CDR3 is 14 amino acids long.

This chain links TRBV6-5 with TRBJ2-7; D might be TRBD2 (6 bases). CDR1 MNHEY and CDR2 SVGAGI come from the germline V gene. Trimming left V 6 bases short and J 3 bases short, with 12 bases between. This CDR3 spans 13 amino acids. The CDR3 here is CASRREMGYEQYF. In DNA form, the CDR3 reads TGTGCCAGCAGACGGGAGATGGGCTACGAGCAGTACTTC.

J is TRBJ2-3 and V is TRBV18, with 9 bases fitting TRBD1. In germline, CDR1 is KGHSH, CDR2 LQKENI. Unmatched junction bases numbered 7, after V lost 4 bases and J lost 2 bases. This CDR3 has 16 residues. For the CDR3, the DNA is TGTGCCAGCTCACGAATACAGGGGGCCCCCACAGATACGCAGTATTTT. Amino acid sequence: CASSRIQGAPTDTQYF.

This clone was found a few times. This chain uses TRBV20-1 with TRBJ1-1, with TRBD1 identical over 7 bases. The trim removed 3 bases at V and 2 bases at J, leaving 6 bases unmatched. The CDR3 spans 14 residues. Germline V gene lookup returns CDR1 DFQATT and CDR2 SNEGSKA (reference sequence). DNA for the CDR3: TGCAGTGCTAGTGAGGGGGCGCCTAACACTGAAGCTTTCTTT. Protein sequence: CSASEGAPNTEAFF.

V gene TRBV29-1 combines with J gene TRBJ2-7; TRBD1 matches 8 bases. Losses at the gene ends were 6 bases for V and 5 bases for J; bases not matched to a gene: 18. The CDR3 consists of 16 residues. Germline V gene lookup returns CDR1 SQVTM and CDR2 ANQGSEA. In DNA, the CDR3 is TGCAGCGTCCTTCCGGGACAGGTCTTAGGATCCCACGAGCAGTACTTC. This encodes CSVLPGQVLGSHEQYF.

A few counts support this clone. Other DNA variants within this sample encode the same CDR3. The rearrangement joins TRBV9 to TRBJ2-1; D remains ambiguous. The V gene's germline CDR1 is SGDLS and CDR2 YYNGEE. This CDR3 contains 14 residues. Trimming left V 0 bases short and J 5 bases short, with 9 bases between. The CDR3 sequence: CASSVGGLNNEQFF. In DNA form, the CDR3 reads TGTGCCAGCAGCGTAGGCGGTCTAAACAATGAGCAGTTCTTC.

The chain joins TRBV4-1 to TRBJ2-2; the D gene is possibly TRBD1 (5 bases). Germline V gene data show CDR1 as MGHRA and CDR2 as YSYEKL. Trimming took 3 bases from V and 4 from J, leaving 12 bases between them. This CDR3 region has 15 residues. The CDR3 protein is CASSHPDSPTGELFF. CDR3 DNA sequence: TGCGCCAGCAGCCACCCCGACAGCCCCACCGGGGAGCTGTTTTTT.

The rearrangement links TRBV6-6 to TRBJ2-7, with 7 bases that match TRBD1. Germline values: CDR1 MNHNY, CDR2 SVGAGI (reference sequence). This CDR3 region has 15 residues. Trimming at V came to 6 bases and at J to 2 bases, leaving 10 bases not matched to a gene. CDR3 amino acids: CASSTDRIRPYEQYF. The CDR3 DNA reads as TGTGCCAGCAGCACGGACAGGATACGCCCCTACGAGCAGTACTTC.

The rearrangement uses TRBV5-4 and TRBJ2-2; perhaps TRBD1 as D (6 bases). Germline V lookup: CDR1 SGHNT, CDR2 YYREEE (reference sequence). Trimming left V 5 bases short and J 4 bases short, with 12 bases between. CDR3 size: 14 residues. CDR3 sequence (DNA): TGTGCCAGCAGACAGACAGGAGGCACCGGGGAGCTGTTTTTT. Translated: CASRQTGGTGELFF.

The table lists this clone with a count of one. The chain links TRBV30 to TRBJ1-1; TRBD1 aligns across 8 bases. After removal of 0 bases from V and 4 bases from J, the junction contained 10 bases not matched to a gene. Germline loops: CDR1 GTSNPN, CDR2 SVGIG (reference sequence). The CDR3 runs to 16 residues. This CDR3 is CAWSVRGTGGGTEAFF. Here the CDR3 DNA reads TGTGCCTGGAGTGTACGTGGTACAGGGGGAGGCACTGAAGCTTTCTTT.

This chain connects TRBV2 to TRBJ2-1; tentative D call: TRBD2 (5 bases). The ends were cut back, 7 bases at V and 2 bases at J, with 15 bases in the middle. In germline, CDR1 is SNHLY, CDR2 FYNNEI. The CDR3 is 15 residues long. CDR3 residues: CASMEAGPTYNEQFF. For the CDR3, the DNA is TGTGCCAGCATGGAGGCGGGTCCCACCTACAATGAGCAGTTCTTC.

This chain uses TRBV19 with TRBJ2-7; D perhaps matches TRBD1 (6 bases). Germline V gene data show CDR1 as LNHDA and CDR2 as SQIVND (reference sequence). Trimming left V 7 bases short and J 0 bases short, with 10 bases between. The CDR3 totals 13 residues. This CDR3 reads CASIGDTSYEQYF. In nucleotides, the CDR3 is TGTGCCAGTATTGGGGACACCTCCTACGAGCAGTACTTC.

The V gene is TRBV19, the J gene TRBJ2-3; D gene unclear. V was cut by 3 bases and J by 4 bases, with 11 bases left in between. Germline CDR1 reads LNHDA; CDR2 reads SQIVND (reference sequence). This CDR3 has 14 amino acids. CDR3 in amino acids: CASSIKRGSDTQYF. The CDR3 DNA follows: TGTGCCAGTAGTATTAAGAGAGGCTCAGATACGCAGTATTTT.

The chain links TRBV5-4 to TRBJ1-4, with D tentatively TRBD1 (5 bases). Germline V CDR1 and CDR2: SGHNT, YYREEE (reference sequence). CDR3 size: 12 residues. V lost 4 bases and J 8 bases, leaving 9 bases between the germline ends. CDR3 sequence reads: CASSGTDEKLFF. CDR3 bases: TGTGCCAGCAGCGGGACTGACGAAAAACTGTTTTTT. Looking up the rest from reference TRBV5-4 and TRBJ1-4 gives the full variable domain: ETGVTQSPTHLIKTRGQQVTLRCSSQSGHNTVSWYQQALGQGPQFIFQYYREEENGRGNFPPRFSGLQFPNYSSELNVNALELDDSALYLCASSGTDEKLFFGSGTQLSVL.

Only a few counts were recorded for this clone. V gene TRBV19 combines with J gene TRBJ2-4, with a tentative D call TRBD1 (5 bases). V shed 5 bases and J shed 0 bases, with 14 bases lying between them. The CDR3 length is 16 residues. Looked up from germline, CDR1 is LNHDA and CDR2 is SQIVND (reference sequence). This chain's CDR3 is CASSPDIYLAKNIQYF. The CDR3 DNA sequence: TGTGCCAGTAGTCCGGACATATACCTAGCCAAAAACATTCAGTACTTC.

V is TRBV18 and J is TRBJ2-1; D may be TRBD2 (6 bases). Germline V CDR1 and CDR2: KGHSH, LQKENI. The CDR3 covers 16 residues. V shed 1 base and J shed 1 base, with 11 bases lying between them. The CDR3 bases are TGTGCCAGCTCACCACGGAGGGACCCATCCTACAATGAGCAGTTCTTC. Its protein is CASSPRRDPSYNEQFF.

The chain carries TRBV10-1 and TRBJ2-6; D is uncertain. V lost 2 bases and J lost 3, with 8 bases in between. CDR1 WNHNN and CDR2 SYGVQD come from the germline V gene (reference sequence). This CDR3 has 15 residues. CDR3 nucleotides: TGCGCCAGCAGTGAGATGCCGGGTGGGGCCAACGTCCTGACTTTC. This codes for CASSEMPGGANVLTF.

The rearrangement joins TRBV3-1 (or the pseudogene TRBV3-2) to TRBJ1-5, with a weak D call TRBD1 (5 bases). Per germline, CDR1 LGHDT and CDR2 YNNKEL (reference sequence). The germline V and J ends were trimmed by 3 bases and 4 bases, with 13 bases remaining between them. The CDR3 is 15 amino acids. The CDR3 here is CASSQAGPENQPQHF. The CDR3 DNA sequence: TGTGCCAGCAGCCAGGCGGGACCAGAAAATCAGCCCCAGCATTTT.

The CDR3 DNA is TGTGCCAGCAGTTTATTCCCTAGCGGGAATTACGAGCAGTACTTC. Its protein product is CASSLFPSGNYEQYF. The chain couples TRBV27 to TRBJ2-7; 9 nucleotides agree with TRBD2. The ends lost 1 base at V and 4 bases at J; junction bases unmatched: 5. Germline V CDR1 and CDR2: MNHEY, SMNVEV (reference sequence). The CDR3 totals 15 residues.

The chain uses TRBV6-6 and TRBJ1-1, with unresolved D. Between the trimmed V and J ends, which lost 0 bases and 2 bases, there was a span of 7 bases. This CDR3 contains 14 residues. The V gene's germline CDR1 is MNHNY and CDR2 SVGAGI (reference sequence). The CDR3 reads CASSYSESNTEAFF. The DNA of the CDR3 is TGTGCCAGCAGTTACTCTGAAAGCAACACTGAAGCTTTCTTT.

The V gene is TRBV28, the J gene TRBJ1-1, with 8 bases aligning to TRBD1. Per germline, CDR1 MDHEN and CDR2 SYDVKM. V lost 6 bases to trimming and J lost 0 bases; unmatched junction nucleotides: 6. This CDR3 region has 15 residues. The CDR3, as DNA: TGTGCCAGCAGCTCCGGGACAGGTATGAACACTGAAGCTTTCTTT. Encoded protein: CASSSGTGMNTEAFF.

The gene calls are TRBV21-1 and TRBJ1-3; the table's TRBD1 call for D was not verified on the DNA. TRBV21-1 is recorded as a pseudogene. The CDR3 contains 17 residues. The CDR3 loop reads CASPICRARGQIETPYF. In DNA form, the CDR3 reads TGTGCCAGCCCGATCTGTCGGGCCAGGGGGCAAATAGAAACACCATATTTT.